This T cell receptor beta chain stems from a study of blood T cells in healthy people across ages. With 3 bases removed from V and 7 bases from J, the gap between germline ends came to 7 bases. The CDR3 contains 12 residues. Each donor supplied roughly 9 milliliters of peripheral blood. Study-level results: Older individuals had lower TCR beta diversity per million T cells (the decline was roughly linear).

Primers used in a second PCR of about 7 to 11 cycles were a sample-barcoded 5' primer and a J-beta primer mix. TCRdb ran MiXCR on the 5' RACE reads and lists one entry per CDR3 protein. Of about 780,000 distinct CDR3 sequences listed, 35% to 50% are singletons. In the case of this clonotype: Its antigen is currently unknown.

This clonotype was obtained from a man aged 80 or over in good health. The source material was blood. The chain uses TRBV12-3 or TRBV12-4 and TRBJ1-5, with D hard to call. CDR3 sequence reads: CASSFVTQPQHF. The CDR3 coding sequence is TGTGCCAGCAGTTTTGTTACCCAGCCCCAGCATTTT.